These 3 T cell receptor beta chains originate from one sample sequenced in a study of cytomegalovirus exposure and HLA in healthy donors (dated by TCRdb to 2016 to 2017). The library was produced with the immunoSEQ multiplex PCR assay. For the multiplex PCR, a mixture combining 60 forward primers for TCR Vbeta segments and 13 reverse primers for TCR Jbeta segments was used. Not all clones reach the TCRdb copy of this immuneACCESS table, which keeps in-frame sequences only. Checked studies attribute under half of the gap to unresolved V genes and leave the rest unexplained. Here the sample has about 160,000 clones; approximately 80% occur a single time. The ten largest make up 4.3% of the sample. Sample: PBMCs. The receptors here all came from a man in his forties or fifties in good health and CMV-seronegative.

The chain carries TRBV30 and TRBJ2-1; 8 bases are shared with TRBD2. This CDR3 has 13 residues. Germline CDR1 GTSNPN, CDR2 SVGIG (reference sequence). V was pared by 2 bases and J by 9 bases, with 6 bases of the junction left unmatched. The CDR3 here is CAWSTGGAAEQFF. In DNA, the CDR3 is TGTGCCTGGAGTACCGGGGGGGCCGCTGAGCAGTTCTTC.

The V gene is TRBV7-9, the J gene TRBJ1-1; no reliable D call. The CDR3 has 12 amino acids. Germline CDR1 is SEHNR and CDR2 is FQNEAQ (reference sequence). The V end lost 7 bases, the J end lost 0 bases, and 6 bases lay between the germline ends. The CDR3 loop is CASIPMNTEAFF. The CDR3 nucleotides are TGTGCCAGCATCCCCATGAACACTGAAGCTTTCTTT.

The chain recombines TRBV27 with TRBJ2-2; possible D gene TRBD2, 5 bases. V lost 2 bases and J lost 6, with 10 bases in between. Germline assignment: CDR1 MNHEY and CDR2 SMNVEV (reference sequence). The CDR3 is 14 amino acids. The CDR3 region has the DNA TGTGCCAGCAGTTTAGATGTGGAGGCCGGGGAGCTGTTTTTT. It specifies CASSLDVEAGELFF.